The rows below give T cell receptor beta chains drawn from one sample of a study of blood T cell repertoires in COVID-19. The protocol was immunoSEQ multiplex PCR, while the TCRdb copy is restricted to in-frame clones and leaves out a portion. The sample consists of about 160,000 clones, roughly 82% of them appearing once. The sequencing sample was made of peripheral blood. The receptor source for this set is a man aged 65 to 79 with acute or convalescent COVID-19. Both conserved end residues are part of each CDR3. Fields, in order: clone size, D gene, V gene, J gene, CDR3 protein, CDR3 DNA. D genes are given only for firm matches. Rows may omit the clone size; those that give it use once, few, many or a size class.

size: .
D: TRBD2
V: TRBV27
J: TRBJ2-7
CDR3: CASSRNGGGSEQYF
DNA: TGTGCCAGCAGCCGAAATGGGGGGGGTTCCGAGCAGTACTTC

size: .
D: .
V: TRBV20-1
J: TRBJ1-1
CDR3: CSASDNLEAFF
DNA: TGCAGTGCGTCGGACAACCTAGAAGCTTTCTTT

size: .
D: .
V: TRBV9
J: TRBJ2-2
CDR3: CASSVASPGVGGELFF
DNA: TGTGCCAGCAGCGTAGCCTCCCCGGGGGTCGGCGGGGAGCTGTTTTTT

size: .
D: TRBD1
V: TRBV6-5
J: TRBJ2-1
CDR3: CASSPAGGFF
DNA: TGTGCCAGCAGCCCCGCAGGGGGGTTCTTC

size: .
D: .
V: TRBV4-2
J: TRBJ2-3
CDR3: CASSPPSTDTQYF
DNA: TGTGCCAGCAGCCCCCCGAGTACGGATACGCAGTATTTT

size: once
D: TRBD2
V: TRBV11-2
J: TRBJ2-1
CDR3: CASRPGGRDSEQFF
DNA: TGTGCCAGCAGGCCGGGGGGAAGGGATAGTGAGCAGTTCTTC

size: .
D: TRBD1
V: TRBV10-3
J: TRBJ2-2
CDR3: CAISENLGTENTGELFF
DNA: TGTGCCATCAGTGAAAACCTCGGGACAGAGAACACCGGGGAGCTGTTTTTT

size: .
D: .
V: TRBV27
J: TRBJ1-6
CDR3: CASSRTGDSPLHF
DNA: TGTGCCAGCAGTAGGACTGGGGATTCACCCCTCCACTTT

size: .
D: TRBD1
V: TRBV24-1
J: TRBJ2-5
CDR3: CATSDPQGRGQETQYF
DNA: TGTGCCACCAGCGACCCACAGGGGCGAGGCCAAGAGACCCAGTACTTC

size: .
D: .
V: TRBV4-1
J: TRBJ1-1
CDR3: CASSQAGFRTEAFF
DNA: TGCGCCAGCAGCCAAGCAGGGTTCCGCACTGAAGCTTTCTTT

size: .
D: .
V: TRBV9
J: TRBJ2-7
CDR3: CASSRQPWGSYEQYF
DNA: TGTGCCAGCAGTCGACAGCCCTGGGGATCCTACGAGCAGTACTTC

size: few
D: .
V: TRBV5-5
J: TRBJ2-1
CDR3: CASGAQSGSYNEQFF
DNA: TGTGCCAGCGGGGCCCAATCCGGCTCCTACAATGAGCAGTTCTTC

size: .
D: .
V: TRBV6-5
J: TRBJ1-6
CDR3: CASSYGQPLHF
DNA: TGTGCCAGCAGTTACGGACAGCCTCTCCACTTT

size: .
D: .
V: TRBV2
J: TRBJ2-5
CDR3: CASSVTGVQETQYF
DNA: TGTGCCAGCAGCGTAACAGGTGTCCAAGAGACCCAGTACTTC

size: .
D: .
V: TRBV13
J: TRBJ2-5
CDR3: CASSWEGGETQYF
DNA: TGTGCCAGCAGCTGGGAGGGGGGAGAGACCCAGTACTTC

size: .
D: .
V: TRBV18
J: TRBJ2-5
CDR3: CASSPPMEETQYF
DNA: TGTGCCAGCTCACCTCCCATGGAGGAGACCCAGTACTTC

size: .
D: TRBD1
V: TRBV12-3/TRBV12-4
J: TRBJ1-1
CDR3: CASSPRGLAEAFF
DNA: TGTGCCAGCAGTCCCAGGGGGCTGGCTGAAGCTTTCTTT

size: .
D: TRBD1
V: TRBV7-9
J: TRBJ1-3
CDR3: CASSPTGPGSIYF
DNA: TGTGCCAGCAGTCCGACAGGGCCGGGGTCCATATATTTT

size: .
D: .
V: TRBV6-5
J: TRBJ1-1
CDR3: CASSYAGENTEAFF
DNA: TGTGCCAGCAGTTACGCAGGCGAGAACACTGAAGCTTTCTTT

size: .
D: TRBD1
V: TRBV7-9
J: TRBJ1-2
CDR3: CASSLEGTGNYGYTF
DNA: TGTGCCAGCAGCTTAGAGGGGACAGGGAACTATGGCTACACCTTC

size: .
D: TRBD2
V: TRBV28
J: TRBJ2-4
CDR3: CASSTHGGDIQYF
DNA: TGTGCCAGCAGCACTCATGGGGGGGACATTCAGTACTTC

size: .
D: TRBD1
V: TRBV10-1
J: TRBJ2-5
CDR3: CASSEAGTGRETQYF
DNA: TGCGCCAGCAGTGAGGCGGGGACAGGGCGGGAGACCCAGTACTTC

size: .
D: .
V: TRBV3-1/TRBV3-2
J: TRBJ2-1
CDR3: CASSQGRGGSEQFF
DNA: TGTGCCAGCAGCCAAGGCAGGGGCGGGAGTGAGCAGTTCTTC

size: .
D: .
V: TRBV12-3/TRBV12-4
J: TRBJ1-1
CDR3: CASRTGTFEAFF
DNA: TGTGCCAGCAGAACTGGGACATTCGAAGCTTTCTTT

size: .
D: TRBD1
V: TRBV28
J: TRBJ2-5
CDR3: CASSSPRTGRVGETQYF
DNA: TGTGCCAGCAGTTCCCCCCGGACAGGGAGAGTAGGGGAGACCCAGTACTTC

size: .
D: .
V: TRBV7-2
J: TRBJ1-3
CDR3: CASRPTGNSGNTIYF
DNA: TGTGCCAGCAGACCCACAGGGAACTCTGGAAACACCATATATTTT

size: .
D: .
V: TRBV7-2
J: TRBJ1-6
CDR3: CASSLDRTQRRTLHF
DNA: TGTGCCAGCAGCTTAGATCGGACACAGAGGCGCACCCTCCACTTT

size: .
D: .
V: TRBV7-9
J: TRBJ2-1
CDR3: CASTLPGGAYNEQFF
DNA: TGTGCCAGCACCTTACCGGGCGGGGCTTACAATGAGCAGTTCTTC

size: .
D: .
V: TRBV28
J: TRBJ2-2
CDR3: CASSFRQTGELFF
DNA: TGTGCCAGCAGTTTCAGGCAGACCGGGGAGCTGTTTTTT

size: .
D: .
V: TRBV11-2
J: TRBJ1-5
CDR3: CASSLGTSNQPQHF
DNA: TGTGCCAGCAGCTTAGGAACTTCAAATCAGCCCCAGCATTTT

size: .
D: TRBD1
V: TRBV20-1
J: TRBJ1-2
CDR3: CSASSFGTGGNYGYTF
DNA: TGCAGTGCTAGTAGTTTCGGGACAGGGGGTAACTATGGCTACACCTTC

size: .
D: TRBD1
V: TRBV10-3
J: TRBJ1-5
CDR3: CAISEGTGRQPQHF
DNA: TGTGCCATCAGTGAAGGGACAGGGCGACAGCCCCAGCATTTT

size: few
D: .
V: TRBV24-1
J: TRBJ2-2
CDR3: CATGDGSQGFTGELFF
DNA: TGTGCCACCGGGGATGGGTCTCAGGGTTTTACCGGGGAGCTGTTTTTT

size: .
D: .
V: TRBV11-2
J: TRBJ1-5
CDR3: CASSLDAGYQPQHF
DNA: TGTGCCAGCAGCTTAGATGCGGGTTATCAGCCCCAGCATTTT

size: .
D: TRBD2
V: TRBV6-2/TRBV6-3
J: TRBJ2-2
CDR3: CASSTGTSGGNTGELFF
DNA: TGTGCCAGCAGTACCGGGACTAGCGGGGGGAACACCGGGGAGCTGTTTTTT

size: .
D: TRBD1
V: TRBV19
J: TRBJ2-2
CDR3: CASSKGQPNTGELFF
DNA: TGTGCCAGTAGTAAGGGACAGCCTAACACCGGGGAGCTGTTTTTT

size: .
D: .
V: TRBV28
J: TRBJ1-2
CDR3: CASSQNSIDGYTF
DNA: TGTGCCAGCAGCCAGAACAGCATTGATGGCTACACCTTC

size: few
D: TRBD2
V: TRBV5-1
J: TRBJ2-5
CDR3: CASSLAVTSGQETQYF
DNA: TGCGCCAGCAGCTTGGCCGTGACTAGCGGACAAGAGACCCAGTACTTC

size: .
D: .
V: TRBV24-1
J: TRBJ1-2
CDR3: CATSDPRRTTDGYTF
DNA: TGTGCCACCAGTGACCCGCGCAGGACAACGGACGGCTACACCTTC

size: .
D: .
V: TRBV12-3/TRBV12-4
J: TRBJ2-3
CDR3: CASSRTSTDTQYF
DNA: TGTGCCAGCAGTCGGACTAGCACAGATACGCAGTATTTT

size: few
D: .
V: TRBV20-1
J: TRBJ2-5
CDR3: CSATGAETQYF
DNA: TGCAGTGCTACTGGGGCGGAGACCCAGTACTTC

size: .
D: TRBD1
V: TRBV6-5
J: TRBJ1-6
CDR3: CASTLDRANSPLHF
DNA: TGTGCCAGCACCCTGGACAGGGCGAATTCACCCCTCCACTTT

size: .
D: .
V: TRBV19
J: TRBJ1-3
CDR3: CASQVRESGNTIYF
DNA: TGTGCCAGTCAAGTGCGGGAATCTGGAAACACCATATATTTT

size: .
D: .
V: TRBV3-1/TRBV3-2
J: TRBJ1-4
CDR3: CASSQVGRGNEKLFF
DNA: TGTGCCAGCAGCCAAGTTGGCAGGGGAAATGAAAAACTGTTTTTT

size: .
D: TRBD2
V: TRBV19
J: TRBJ2-2
CDR3: CASTGGPGELFF
DNA: TGTGCCAGTACGGGGGGGCCCGGGGAGCTGTTTTTT

size: .
D: .
V: TRBV6-5
J: TRBJ2-3
CDR3: CASRPPTSTDTQYF
DNA: TGTGCCAGCCGTCCCCCGACTAGCACAGATACGCAGTATTTT

size: .
D: .
V: TRBV24-1
J: TRBJ1-1
CDR3: CATSVGGRNTEAFF
DNA: TGTGCCACCAGCGTGGGAGGGAGGAACACTGAAGCTTTCTTT

size: .
D: TRBD2
V: TRBV12-5
J: TRBJ2-7
CDR3: CASGLRRGGPYEQYF
DNA: TGTGCTAGTGGTCTCAGGCGGGGGGGACCCTACGAGCAGTACTTC

size: .
D: TRBD2
V: TRBV19
J: TRBJ2-2
CDR3: CASSTGRPGELFF
DNA: TGTGCCAGTAGCACCGGGAGGCCCGGGGAGCTGTTTTTT